This is a list of T cell receptor beta chains from one sample in a study of blood T cell repertoires in COVID-19. Only in-frame clones appear in the TCRdb table, and some are missing; sequencing was by immunoSEQ multiplex PCR. The profile shows about 380,000 clones, less than 85% of them singletons. Source material: peripheral blood. The source of these receptors is a woman between 18 and 29 years old with acute or convalescent COVID-19. Both conserved end residues are part of each CDR3. Each record gives: D gene, J gene, V gene, clone size, CDR3 DNA, CDR3 protein. The D gene is left open where the match is weak. The size entry is marked missing in some rows and otherwise reads once, few, many or a size class.

d_gene: .; j_gene: TRBJ1-5; v_gene: TRBV28; abundance: .; CDR3nt: TGTGCCAGCAGCCTAGAGGTTTTCAATCAGCCCCAGCATTTT; CDR3aa: CASSLEVFNQPQHF
d_gene: TRBD2; j_gene: TRBJ2-5; v_gene: TRBV5-1; abundance: .; CDR3nt: TGCGCCAGCAGCCGATGGGACGGGGGGGAGACCCAGTACTTC; CDR3aa: CASSRWDGGETQYF
d_gene: .; j_gene: TRBJ1-1; v_gene: TRBV5-1; abundance: .; CDR3nt: TGCGCCAGCAGCTGGTCAGGACAGTTGGACACTGAAGCTTTCTTT; CDR3aa: CASSWSGQLDTEAFF
d_gene: .; j_gene: TRBJ2-5; v_gene: TRBV5-1; abundance: .; CDR3nt: TGCGCCAGCAGCTTCCGGGACTTAGAAGAGACCCAGTACTTC; CDR3aa: CASSFRDLEETQYF
d_gene: .; j_gene: TRBJ1-1; v_gene: TRBV24-1; abundance: .; CDR3nt: TGTGCCACCCGCCGGTCCGAGAACACTGAAGCTTTCTTT; CDR3aa: CATRRSENTEAFF
d_gene: .; j_gene: TRBJ2-7; v_gene: TRBV2; abundance: few; CDR3nt: TGTGCCGGACAACGGGACTTATCCTACGAGCAGTACTTC; CDR3aa: CAGQRDLSYEQYF
d_gene: TRBD1; j_gene: TRBJ2-7; v_gene: TRBV5-5; abundance: once; CDR3nt: TGTGCCAGCAGGAAGACAGGGAACGCCTACGAGCAGTACTTC; CDR3aa: CASRKTGNAYEQYF
d_gene: .; j_gene: TRBJ1-1; v_gene: TRBV12-3/TRBV12-4; abundance: .; CDR3nt: TGTGCCAGCACGCCGATGGGAGGGACTGAAGCTTTCTTT; CDR3aa: CASTPMGGTEAFF
d_gene: TRBD1; j_gene: TRBJ1-2; v_gene: TRBV19; abundance: .; CDR3nt: TGTGCCAGTAGTGCCTATACAGGGGAAGTTAACTATGGCTACACCTTC; CDR3aa: CASSAYTGEVNYGYTF
d_gene: .; j_gene: TRBJ1-6; v_gene: TRBV11-2; abundance: .; CDR3nt: TGTGCCAGCAGCTTATTTGCGGGTATTCTCCACTTT; CDR3aa: CASSLFAGILHF
d_gene: .; j_gene: TRBJ2-7; v_gene: TRBV11-2; abundance: .; CDR3nt: TGTGCCAGCAGCTTTTTAGGCCAGGGGATTTACGAGCAGTACTTC; CDR3aa: CASSFLGQGIYEQYF
d_gene: .; j_gene: TRBJ1-1; v_gene: TRBV28; abundance: .; CDR3nt: TGTGCCAGCATAGGACAGTTGAACACTGAAGCTTTCTTT; CDR3aa: CASIGQLNTEAFF
d_gene: .; j_gene: TRBJ1-6; v_gene: TRBV30; abundance: .; CDR3nt: TGTGCCTGGGTCGACGCGGCTAGCTCCTATAATTCACCCCTCCACTTT; CDR3aa: CAWVDAASSYNSPLHF
d_gene: .; j_gene: TRBJ1-4; v_gene: TRBV3-1/TRBV3-2; abundance: .; CDR3nt: TGTGCCAGCAGCCGACGGACTGGGGTTGAGGAAAAACTGTTTTTT; CDR3aa: CASSRRTGVEEKLFF
d_gene: .; j_gene: TRBJ1-5; v_gene: TRBV4-1; abundance: .; CDR3nt: TGCGCCAGCAGCCAAGGGCAGATCCCCAATCAGCCCCAGCATTTT; CDR3aa: CASSQGQIPNQPQHF
d_gene: .; j_gene: TRBJ2-7; v_gene: TRBV4-2; abundance: .; CDR3nt: TGTGCCAGCAGCCAAGGAGGAGGCGAGCAGTACTTC; CDR3aa: CASSQGGGEQYF
d_gene: .; j_gene: TRBJ1-1; v_gene: TRBV5-5; abundance: .; CDR3nt: TGTGCCAGCAGCTTGGGGCGGGTCTGGAACACTGAAGCTTTCTTT; CDR3aa: CASSLGRVWNTEAFF